This T cell receptor (beta chain) was sequenced for a study of blood T cell repertoires in COVID-19. The CDR3 has 15 amino acids. The germline V gene has CDR1 SEHNR and CDR2 FQNEAQ (reference sequence). V dropped 4 bases and J dropped 0; count of bases not matched to a gene: 4. Cohorts were determined from participant-reported clinical history. Clones were sequenced by immunoSEQ multiplex PCR, and TCRdb holds only the in-frame ones, with some missing. The data show 150,000 or so clones, 87% seen once. Material for sequencing was PBMCs or T cells enriched from blood (not recorded which). This TCR was recovered from a human donor with acute COVID-19. The donor label of this sample is uncertain. The V and J genes are TRBV7-9 and TRBJ1-1; the match to TRBD1 covers 8 bases. The CDR3, as DNA: TGTGCCAGCAGCTCACACAGGGGGATGAACACTGAAGCTTTCTTT. Translating it yields CASSSHRGMNTEAFF.